The rows below give T cell receptor beta chains drawn from one sample of a study of blood T cell repertoires in COVID-19. The assay was immunoSEQ multiplex PCR, and TCRdb's table has in-frame clones only and misses some. The data hold 95,000 to 150,000 clones, with about 87% observed a single time. The specimen was peripheral blood. These receptor sequences come from a woman aged 45 to 65 with acute or convalescent COVID-19. Both conserved end residues are part of each CDR3. The order of the fields is V gene, D gene, CDR3 length, J gene, CDR3 protein, CDR3 DNA. The D gene is left open where the match is weak.

TRBV7-2	-	14	TRBJ1-1	CASSWRGMNTEAFF	TGTGCCAGCAGCTGGCGGGGGATGAACACTGAAGCTTTCTTT
TRBV7-9	TRBD1	14	TRBJ2-7	CASSLRDRDYEQYF	TGTGCCAGCAGCCTCCGGGACAGGGACTACGAGCAGTACTTC
TRBV19	-	13	TRBJ1-6	CASKGDSNSPLHF	TGTGCCAGTAAAGGGGACTCAAATTCACCCCTCCACTTT
TRBV12-5	-	16	TRBJ2-3	CASGLVRTVSTDTQYF	TGTGCTAGTGGTTTGGTAAGAACAGTCAGCACAGATACGCAGTATTTT
TRBV6-6	-	14	TRBJ2-7	CASSYSRLAYEQYF	TGTGCCAGCAGTTACTCGAGGCTGGCCTACGAGCAGTACTTC
TRBV28	TRBD2	16	TRBJ2-7	CASSFASSGSSYEQYF	TGTGCCAGCAGTTTCGCGTCTAGCGGGAGCTCCTACGAGCAGTACTTC
TRBV27	-	11	TRBJ2-1	CASSLGREQFF	TGTGCCAGCAGTTTGGGGCGTGAGCAGTTCTTC
TRBV10-3	TRBD2	14	TRBJ2-3	CAIEERGGPDTQYF	TGTGCCATCGAGGAGCGGGGGGGCCCAGATACGCAGTATTTT
TRBV19	-	14	TRBJ2-7	CASSTGAISYEQYF	TGTGCCAGTAGTACAGGGGCGATCTCCTACGAGCAGTACTTC
TRBV4-2	TRBD1	14	TRBJ1-1	CASRQRTGGPEAFF	TGTGCCAGCAGACAGCGGACAGGGGGCCCTGAAGCTTTCTTT
TRBV2	-	14	TRBJ2-7	CASTEQGSTYEQYF	TGTGCCAGCACTGAGCAGGGGTCCACCTACGAGCAGTACTTC
TRBV29-1	-	15	TRBJ1-5	CSVSTGFEGNQPQHF	TGCAGCGTCTCCACAGGCTTCGAGGGCAATCAGCCCCAGCATTTT
TRBV27	-	14	TRBJ1-5	CASSLSGFNQPQHF	TGTGCCAGCAGTTTATCCGGGTTCAATCAGCCCCAGCATTTT
TRBV18	TRBD1	14	TRBJ1-1	CASSHDRVNTEAFF	TGTGCCAGCTCACATGACAGGGTGAACACTGAAGCTTTCTTT